This record looks at one T cell receptor (beta chain) sequence and its context. Its antigen is not identified. CDR1 LGHNA and CDR2 YSLEER come from the germline V gene. V gave up 4 bases and J gave up 0 bases, with 15 bases separating them. CDR3 length equals 16 residues. The data were obtained in a study of cytomegalovirus exposure and HLA in healthy donors. Points from the study as a whole: For most TCR sequences rarity was the rule, although some public TCRs occurred in many donors.

The PCR ran on 60 Vbeta and 13 Jbeta primers. Repertoires were generated with immunoSEQ multiplex PCR, while TCRdb's copy carries only in-frame clones and drops some. The data hold some 110,000 clones, with 70% to 80% observed a single time. The chain uses TRBV4-3 and TRBJ1-2; a weak D match, TRBD1 (6 bases). The sample comprised PBMCs. This clonotype was obtained from a woman aged 50 to 60 in good health and CMV-seropositive. CDR3 residues: CASSPYYRDPNYGYTF. Written as DNA, the CDR3 is TGCGCCAGCAGCCCATACTACAGGGACCCTAACTATGGCTACACCTTC.